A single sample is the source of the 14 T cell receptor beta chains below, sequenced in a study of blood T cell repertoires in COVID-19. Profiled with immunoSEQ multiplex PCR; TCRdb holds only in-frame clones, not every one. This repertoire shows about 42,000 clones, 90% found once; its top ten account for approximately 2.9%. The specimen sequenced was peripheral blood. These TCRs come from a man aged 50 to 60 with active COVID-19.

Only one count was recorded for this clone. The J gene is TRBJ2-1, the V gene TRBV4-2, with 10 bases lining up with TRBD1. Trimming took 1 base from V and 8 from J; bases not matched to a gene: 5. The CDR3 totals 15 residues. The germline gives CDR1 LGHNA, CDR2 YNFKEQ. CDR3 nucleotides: TGTGCCAGCAGCCAAGGAGGACAGGGGGGGCATGAGCAGTTCTTC. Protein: CASSQGGQGGHEQFF.

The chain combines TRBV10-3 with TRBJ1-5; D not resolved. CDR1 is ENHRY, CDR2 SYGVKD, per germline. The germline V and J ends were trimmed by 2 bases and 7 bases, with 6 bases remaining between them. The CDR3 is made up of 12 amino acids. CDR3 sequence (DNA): TGTGCCATCAGTGAGCCCCCGCAGCCCCAGCATTTT. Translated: CAISEPPQPQHF.

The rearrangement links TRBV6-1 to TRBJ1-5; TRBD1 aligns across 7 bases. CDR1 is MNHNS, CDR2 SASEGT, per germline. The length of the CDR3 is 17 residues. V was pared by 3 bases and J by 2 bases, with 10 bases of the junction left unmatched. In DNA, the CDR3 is TGTGCCAGCAGTGAGACAGGGTATGGGGTTGGCAATCAGCCCCAGCATTTT. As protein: CASSETGYGVGNQPQHF.

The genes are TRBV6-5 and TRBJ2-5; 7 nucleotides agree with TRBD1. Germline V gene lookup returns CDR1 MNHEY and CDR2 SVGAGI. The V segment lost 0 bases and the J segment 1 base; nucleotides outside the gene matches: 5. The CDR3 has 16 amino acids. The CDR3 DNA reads TGTGCCAGCAGTTACTCGACAGGGACCTCCCAAGAGACCCAGTACTTC. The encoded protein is CASSYSTGTSQETQYF.

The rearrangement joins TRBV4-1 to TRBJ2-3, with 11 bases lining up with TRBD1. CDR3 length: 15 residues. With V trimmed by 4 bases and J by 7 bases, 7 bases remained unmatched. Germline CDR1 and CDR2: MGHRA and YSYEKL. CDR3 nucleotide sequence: TGCGCCAGCAGCCGTCCCGGGACAGGGGGAAATACGCAGTATTTT. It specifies CASSRPGTGGNTQYF.

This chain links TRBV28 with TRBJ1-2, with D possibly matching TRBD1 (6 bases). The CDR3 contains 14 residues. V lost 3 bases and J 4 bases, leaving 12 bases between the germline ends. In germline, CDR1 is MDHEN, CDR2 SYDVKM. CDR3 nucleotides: TGTGCCAGCAGTTTGACAGGTCCTCTCTATGGCTACACCTTC. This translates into CASSLTGPLYGYTF.

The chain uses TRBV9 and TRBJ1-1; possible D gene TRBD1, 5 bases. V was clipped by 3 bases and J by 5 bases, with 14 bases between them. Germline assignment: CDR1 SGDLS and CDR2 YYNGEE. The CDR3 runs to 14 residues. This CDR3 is CASSEGHRWTEAFF. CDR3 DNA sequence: TGTGCCAGCAGCGAAGGTCACAGGTGGACTGAAGCTTTCTTT.

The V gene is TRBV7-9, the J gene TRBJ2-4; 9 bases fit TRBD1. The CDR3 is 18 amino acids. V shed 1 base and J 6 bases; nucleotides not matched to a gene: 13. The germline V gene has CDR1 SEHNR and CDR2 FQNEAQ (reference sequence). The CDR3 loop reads CASSLGPRGDRARNIQYF. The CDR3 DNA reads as TGTGCCAGCAGCTTAGGGCCGAGGGGGGACAGGGCTAGAAACATTCAGTACTTC.

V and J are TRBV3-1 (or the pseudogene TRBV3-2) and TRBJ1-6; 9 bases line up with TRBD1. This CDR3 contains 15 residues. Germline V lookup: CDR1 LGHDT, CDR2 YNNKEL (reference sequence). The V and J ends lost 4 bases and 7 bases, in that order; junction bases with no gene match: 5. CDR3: CASSPGQGWNSPLHF. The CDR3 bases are TGTGCCAGCAGCCCCGGACAGGGGTGGAATTCACCCCTCCACTTT.

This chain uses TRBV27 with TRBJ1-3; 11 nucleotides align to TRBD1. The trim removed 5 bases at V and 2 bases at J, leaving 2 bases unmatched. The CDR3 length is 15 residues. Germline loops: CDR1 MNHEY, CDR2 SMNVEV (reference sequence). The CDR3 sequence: CASSRTGGTGNTIYF. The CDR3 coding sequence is TGTGCCAGCAGTCGGACAGGGGGCACTGGAAACACCATATATTTT.

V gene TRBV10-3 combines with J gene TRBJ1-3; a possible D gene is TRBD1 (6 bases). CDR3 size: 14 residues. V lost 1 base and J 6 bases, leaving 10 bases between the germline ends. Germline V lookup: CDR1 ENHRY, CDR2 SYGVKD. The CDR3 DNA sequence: TGTGCCATCAGTGAGTGGGAGGGGGTAAACACCATATATTTT. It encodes CAISEWEGVNTIYF.

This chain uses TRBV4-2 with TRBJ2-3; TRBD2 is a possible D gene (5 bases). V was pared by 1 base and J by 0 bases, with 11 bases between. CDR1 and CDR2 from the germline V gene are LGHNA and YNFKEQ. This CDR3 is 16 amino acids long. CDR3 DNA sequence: TGTGCCAGCAGCCAAGCGACTATTACTAGCACAGATACGCAGTATTTT. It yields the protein CASSQATITSTDTQYF.

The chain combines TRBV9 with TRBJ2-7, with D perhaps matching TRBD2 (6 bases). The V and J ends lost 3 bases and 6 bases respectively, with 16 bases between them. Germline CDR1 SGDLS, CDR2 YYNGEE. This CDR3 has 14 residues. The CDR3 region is CASSAGTPRGEQYF. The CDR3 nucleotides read TGTGCCAGCAGCGCCGGGACTCCGAGGGGCGAGCAGTACTTC.

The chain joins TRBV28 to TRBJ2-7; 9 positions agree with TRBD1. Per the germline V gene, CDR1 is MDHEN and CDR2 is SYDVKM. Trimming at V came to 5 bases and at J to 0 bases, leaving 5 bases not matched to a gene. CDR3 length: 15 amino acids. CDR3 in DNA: TGTGCCAGCAGTCTGCCGGGACAGGGCTCCTACGAGCAGTACTTC. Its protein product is CASSLPGQGSYEQYF.